What follows describes a single TCR beta chain. The data were taken from a study of identifying expanded T cells in peripheral blood. Clones were sequenced by immunoSEQ multiplex PCR, and TCRdb holds only the in-frame ones, with some missing. Among 95,000 to 100,000 clones listed, about 83% were seen once. The CDR3 consists of 17 residues. The specimen was blood. This receptor was obtained from a person aged 18 to 75 in good health. The V gene is TRBV1, the J gene TRBJ1-2. TRBV1 is noted as a pseudogene. CDR3 amino acids: CTSSQGHGGGIGYGYTF. The CDR3 DNA sequence: TGCACCAGCAGCCAAGGGCACGGGGGCGGGATCGGCTATGGCTACACCTTC.